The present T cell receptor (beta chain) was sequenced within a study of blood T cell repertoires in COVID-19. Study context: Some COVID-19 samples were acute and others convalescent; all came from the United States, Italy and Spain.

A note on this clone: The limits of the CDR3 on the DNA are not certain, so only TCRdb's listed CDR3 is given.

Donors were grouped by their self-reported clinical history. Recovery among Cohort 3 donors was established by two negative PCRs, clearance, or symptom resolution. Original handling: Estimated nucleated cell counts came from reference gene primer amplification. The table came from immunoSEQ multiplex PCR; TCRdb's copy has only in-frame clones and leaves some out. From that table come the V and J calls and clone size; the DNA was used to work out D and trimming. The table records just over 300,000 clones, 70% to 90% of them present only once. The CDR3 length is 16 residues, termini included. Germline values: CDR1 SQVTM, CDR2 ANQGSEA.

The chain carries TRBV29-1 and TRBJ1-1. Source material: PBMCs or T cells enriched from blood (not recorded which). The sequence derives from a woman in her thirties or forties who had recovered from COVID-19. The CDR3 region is CSVASVRGSRNTEAFF.